Each of the 22 T cell receptor beta chains below was sequenced from the same sample in a study of blood T cell repertoires in COVID-19. Here immunoSEQ multiplex PCR was the method, and the copy in TCRdb shows in-frame clones only, minus some. Of roughly 140,000 clones detected, 81% appear once; the ten largest clones hold more than 6.5%. The sequenced sample was peripheral blood. The receptor set was obtained from a human donor in a cohort sampled during active COVID-19.

The V call is TRBV7-9, the J call TRBJ2-7, with 8 bases matching TRBD2. Germline V lookup: CDR1 SEHNR, CDR2 FQNEAQ (reference sequence). V lost 3 bases to trimming and J lost 0 bases; unmatched junction nucleotides: 7. This CDR3 comprises 16 residues. DNA of the CDR3: TGTGCCAGCAGCTTGGGGGCGGGAGGTCACTCCTACGAGCAGTACTTC. Translated, it gives CASSLGAGGHSYEQYF.

This clone was found many times. The V call is TRBV6-5, the J call TRBJ1-3; maybe TRBD1 (5 bases). The V end was cut by 7 bases, the J end by 0 bases, with 10 bases between. In germline, CDR1 is MNHEY, CDR2 SVGAGI. The CDR3 is 14 residues long. CDR3 sequence: CASKTGHSGNTIYF. The CDR3 DNA reads as TGTGCCAGCAAAACAGGTCACTCTGGAAACACCATATATTTT.

The chain joins TRBV28 to TRBJ2-7, with TRBD2 matching 10 bases. The CDR3 has 16 residues. Trimming took 6 bases from V and 6 from J; bases not matched to a gene: 14. Germline CDR1 is MDHEN and CDR2 is SYDVKM. In nucleotides, the CDR3 is TGTGCCAGCAGCAAAACTAGCGGGGTAAAACCGGGCGAGCAGTACTTC. It codes for CASSKTSGVKPGEQYF.

The chain's CDR3 is CASSLGDRDFSNQPQHF. The CDR3 coding sequence is TGTGCCAGCAGTTTAGGGGACAGGGACTTTAGCAATCAGCCCCAGCATTTT. The V gene is TRBV28, the J gene TRBJ1-5; 9 bases are shared with TRBD1. The V segment lost 2 bases and the J segment 0 bases; nucleotides outside the gene matches: 5. CDR1 is MDHEN, CDR2 SYDVKM, per germline. The CDR3 sequence is 17 residues long.

The chain combines TRBV19 with TRBJ1-1, with D perhaps matching TRBD1 (6 bases). Germline-derived CDR1 and CDR2 are LNHDA and SQIVND (reference sequence). The CDR3 covers 14 residues. Trimming took 3 bases from V and 5 from J, leaving 13 bases between them. Written as DNA, the CDR3 is TGTGCCAGTAGTATGATGTGGGGGCGGACTGAAGCTTTCTTT. It specifies CASSMMWGRTEAFF.

The chain joins TRBV4-3 to TRBJ2-7, with D uncertain. The CDR3 has 12 amino acids. Per germline, CDR1 LGHNA and CDR2 YSLEER. Trimming removed 2 bases at V and 6 bases at J, with 8 bases between. Written as DNA, the CDR3 is TGCGCCAGCAGCCAAAACTTCGGCGAGCAGTACTTC. It is translated as CASSQNFGEQYF.

This chain links TRBV28 with TRBJ2-7; D is possibly TRBD2 (6 bases). V was cut by 2 bases and J by 6 bases, with 17 bases left in between. The CDR3 is made up of 15 amino acids. Germline CDR1 MDHEN, CDR2 SYDVKM. Here the CDR3 reads CASSLGGGASFEQYF. The CDR3 DNA reads TGTGCCAGCAGTTTAGGGGGAGGCGCTAGTTTCGAGCAGTACTTC. Looking up the rest from reference TRBV28 and TRBJ2-7 gives the full variable domain: DVKVTQSSRYLVKRTGEKVFLECVQDMDHENMFWYRQDPGLGLRLIYFSYDVKMKEKGDIPEGYSVSREKKERFSLILESASTNQTSMYLCASSLGGGASFEQYFGPGTRLTVT.

The chain carries TRBV4-1 and TRBJ2-1; 8 bases match TRBD1. CDR3 length: 16 residues. CDR1 is MGHRA and CDR2 is YSYEKL in the germline V gene. Trimming took 3 bases from V and 7 from J; bases not matched to a gene: 11. The CDR3 reads CASSHHPDRGTNEQFF. In DNA form, the CDR3 reads TGCGCCAGCAGCCACCACCCTGACAGGGGAACGAATGAGCAGTTCTTC.

CDR3 protein: CASSLSRSSGAQPRETQYF. CDR3 sequence (DNA): TGTGCCAGCAGTTTATCGAGGTCTAGCGGAGCCCAGCCAAGAGAGACCCAGTACTTC. V and J are TRBV27 and TRBJ2-5; 7 bases line up with TRBD2. The CDR3 runs 19 residues. V was pared by 0 bases and J by 4 bases, with 17 bases of the junction left unmatched. CDR1 and CDR2 (germline): MNHEY, SMNVEV (reference sequence).

The CDR3 DNA sequence: TGTGCCAGTAGTATGGTATCACCGGCGGGAAGCTCCTACGAGCAGTACTTC. It is translated as CASSMVSPAGSSYEQYF. V gene TRBV19 combines with J gene TRBJ2-7, with D tentatively TRBD2 (6 bases). The V end lost 3 bases, the J end lost 0 bases, and 18 bases lay between the germline ends. This CDR3 comprises 17 residues. The germline V gene has CDR1 LNHDA and CDR2 SQIVND (reference sequence).

DNA for the CDR3: TGTGCCAGCAGCTTGCCGAGAGCGGGGCCGAGCACAGATACGCAGTATTTT. This gives the protein CASSLPRAGPSTDTQYF. The V and J genes are TRBV5-4 and TRBJ2-3; TRBD2 aligns across 7 bases. The CDR3 sequence is 17 residues long. The junction had 8 bases not matched to a gene; V was cut back by 1 base and J by 0 bases. Germline V gene lookup returns CDR1 SGHNT and CDR2 YYREEE (reference sequence).

The rearrangement links TRBV24-1 to TRBJ2-7, with TRBD2 identical over 7 bases. CDR1 KGHDR and CDR2 SFDVKD come from the germline V gene. Unmatched junction bases numbered 6, after V lost 9 bases and J lost 2 bases. The CDR3 consists of 13 residues. Here the CDR3 reads CATRREEAYEQYF. The CDR3 bases are TGTGCCACCCGTCGGGAGGAAGCCTACGAGCAGTACTTC.

The V and J genes are TRBV2 and TRBJ2-5; 9 bases are shared with TRBD1. This CDR3 comprises 14 residues. The junction had 10 bases not matched to a gene; V was cut back by 8 bases and J by 6 bases. Germline V gene data show CDR1 as SNHLY and CDR2 as FYNNEI. CDR3 bases: TGTGCCAGCCTAAAGCATGGACAGGGGAAGACCCAGTACTTC. This sequence encodes CASLKHGQGKTQYF.

The gene calls are TRBV5-1 and TRBJ2-7, with TRBD1 identical over 9 bases. The CDR3 sequence is 15 residues long. After removal of 3 bases from V and 0 bases from J, the junction contained 4 bases not matched to a gene. Germline assignment: CDR1 SGHRS and CDR2 YFSETQ. CDR3 amino acids: CASSWGTGSSYEQYF. The DNA of the CDR3 is TGCGCCAGCAGCTGGGGGACAGGGAGCTCCTACGAGCAGTACTTC.

The chain is built from TRBV21-1 and TRBJ2-6; TRBD2, as called in the table, went unchecked against the DNA. TRBV21-1 represents a pseudogene. This CDR3 comprises 20 residues. DNA of the CDR3: TGTGCCAGCAGCAAAACCCCGACTAGCGGGAGGGCCGCTGGGGCCAACGTCCTGACTTTC. It codes for CASSKTPTSGRAAGANVLTF.

The chain couples TRBV21-1 to TRBJ2-2; the table's D call of TRBD1 was not tested on the DNA. TRBV21-1 is recorded as a pseudogene. The CDR3 loop spans 16 amino acids. This chain's CDR3 is CASSDTGTGVTGELFF. CDR3 DNA: TGTGCCAGCAGCGATACCGGGACAGGGGTCACCGGGGAGCTGTTTTTT.

V and J are TRBV4-1 and TRBJ2-2, with D maybe TRBD2 (6 bases). The germline V gene encodes CDR1 MGHRA and CDR2 YSYEKL. V lost 4 bases and J lost 4, with 16 bases in between. This CDR3 has 16 residues. The CDR3: CASSPPLGGFTGELFF. The CDR3 nucleotides read TGCGCCAGCAGCCCCCCCCTCGGGGGATTCACCGGGGAGCTGTTTTTT.

The chain has TRBV7-8 and TRBJ2-1; 8 nucleotides match TRBD1. V lost 8 bases to trimming and J lost 4 bases; unmatched junction nucleotides: 10. This CDR3 contains 15 residues. Germline CDR1 and CDR2: SGHVS and FQNEAQ. CDR3 protein: CASRIDRGGYNEQFF. CDR3 nucleotide sequence: TGTGCCAGCCGAATCGACAGGGGAGGTTACAATGAGCAGTTCTTC.

The V gene is TRBV10-3, the J gene TRBJ2-6, with a tentative D call TRBD1 (5 bases). V shed 8 bases and J shed 1 base, with 12 bases lying between them. The CDR3 has 15 amino acids. CDR1 is ENHRY, CDR2 SYGVKD, per germline. This CDR3 reads CAIGARTSGANVLTF. The CDR3 bases are TGTGCCATCGGGGCCAGGACATCTGGGGCCAACGTCCTGACTTTC.

This sequence joins TRBV28 and TRBJ1-3, with D maybe TRBD1 (6 bases). Trimming stripped 2 bases from V and 3 bases from J, with 20 bases between. The CDR3 covers 18 residues. CDR1 is MDHEN, CDR2 SYDVKM, per germline. CDR3 coding DNA: TGTGCCAGCAGTTTACGCCTGCAACAGGGATCGTATGGAAACACCATATATTTT. Amino acids: CASSLRLQQGSYGNTIYF. Based on the CDR3 plus reference TRBV28 and TRBJ1-3, the full variable domain is DVKVTQSSRYLVKRTGEKVFLECVQDMDHENMFWYRQDPGLGLRLIYFSYDVKMKEKGDIPEGYSVSREKKERFSLILESASTNQTSMYLCASSLRLQQGSYGNTIYFGEGSWLTVV.

The chain has TRBV6-1 and TRBJ2-4; perhaps TRBD1 as D (6 bases). Germline V CDR1 and CDR2: MNHNS, SASEGT. Trimming stripped 4 bases from V and 2 bases from J, with 21 bases between. This CDR3 contains 18 residues. DNA for the CDR3: TGTGCCAGCAGTGTGGGTCTGCAGGGGTGGATGCCCAAAAACATTCAGTACTTC. Its protein product is CASSVGLQGWMPKNIQYF.

Note on this clone: At one of its ends the junction is not consistent with the germline gene, which may arise from a read error. The chain recombines TRBV3-1 (or the pseudogene TRBV3-2) with TRBJ2-5, with TRBD1 matching 10 bases. The CDR3 sequence is 16 residues long. In germline, CDR1 is LGHDT, CDR2 YNNKEL (reference sequence). CDR3 protein: CASRQDLGQGQETQYF. The CDR3 DNA sequence: TGTGCCAGCAGACAAGACCTGGGACAGGGGCAAGAGACCCAGTACTTC.